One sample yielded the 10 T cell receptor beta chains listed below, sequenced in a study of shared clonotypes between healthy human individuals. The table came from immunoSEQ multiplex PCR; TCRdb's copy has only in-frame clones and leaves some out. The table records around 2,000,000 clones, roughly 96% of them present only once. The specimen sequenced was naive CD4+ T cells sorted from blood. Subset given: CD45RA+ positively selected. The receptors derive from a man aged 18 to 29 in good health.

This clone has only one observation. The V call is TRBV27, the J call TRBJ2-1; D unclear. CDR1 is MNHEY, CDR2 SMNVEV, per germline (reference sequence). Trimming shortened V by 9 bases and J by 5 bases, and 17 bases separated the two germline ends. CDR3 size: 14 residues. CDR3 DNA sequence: TGTGCCAGTCAAAAAGTATCCGATAACAATGAGCAGTTCTTC. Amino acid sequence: CASQKVSDNNEQFF.

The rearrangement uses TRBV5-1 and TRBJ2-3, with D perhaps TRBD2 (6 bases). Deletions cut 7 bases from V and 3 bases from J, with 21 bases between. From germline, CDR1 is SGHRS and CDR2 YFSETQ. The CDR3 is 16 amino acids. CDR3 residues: CASLGGYGKGTDTQYF. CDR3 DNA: TGCGCCAGCCTCGGGGGATACGGAAAAGGGACAGATACGCAGTATTTT.

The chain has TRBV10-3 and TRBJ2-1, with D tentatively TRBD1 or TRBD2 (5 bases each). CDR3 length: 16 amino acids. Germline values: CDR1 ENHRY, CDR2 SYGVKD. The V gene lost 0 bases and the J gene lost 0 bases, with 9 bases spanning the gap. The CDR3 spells CAISESRGPSYNEQFF. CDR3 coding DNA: TGTGCCATCAGTGAGTCGAGGGGACCCTCCTACAATGAGCAGTTCTTC.

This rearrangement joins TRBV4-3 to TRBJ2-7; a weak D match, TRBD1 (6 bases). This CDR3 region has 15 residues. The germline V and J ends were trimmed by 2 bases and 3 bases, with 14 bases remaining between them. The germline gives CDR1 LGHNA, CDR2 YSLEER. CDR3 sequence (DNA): TGCGCCAGCAGCCAACAGACAGGTAGCTACTACGAGCAGTACTTC. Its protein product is CASSQQTGSYYEQYF.

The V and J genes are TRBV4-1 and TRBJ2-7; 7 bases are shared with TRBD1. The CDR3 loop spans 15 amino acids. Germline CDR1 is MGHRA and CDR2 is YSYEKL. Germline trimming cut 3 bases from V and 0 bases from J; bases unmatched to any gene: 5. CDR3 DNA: TGCGCCAGCAGCCAGACCGGGACAGTCTCCTACGAGCAGTACTTC. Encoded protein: CASSQTGTVSYEQYF.

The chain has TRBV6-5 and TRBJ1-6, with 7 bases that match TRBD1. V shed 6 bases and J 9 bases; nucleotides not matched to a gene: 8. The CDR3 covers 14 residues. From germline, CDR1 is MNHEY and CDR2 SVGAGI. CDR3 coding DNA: TGTGCCAGCAGGCAGTTCACAGGGGCTTCACCCCTCCACTTT. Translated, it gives CASRQFTGASPLHF.

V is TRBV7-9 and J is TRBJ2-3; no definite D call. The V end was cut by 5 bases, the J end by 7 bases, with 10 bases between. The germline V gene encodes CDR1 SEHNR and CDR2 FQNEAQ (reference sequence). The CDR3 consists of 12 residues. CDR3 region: CASSPPVNTQYF. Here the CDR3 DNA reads TGTGCCAGCAGCCCCCCCGTGAATACGCAGTATTTT.

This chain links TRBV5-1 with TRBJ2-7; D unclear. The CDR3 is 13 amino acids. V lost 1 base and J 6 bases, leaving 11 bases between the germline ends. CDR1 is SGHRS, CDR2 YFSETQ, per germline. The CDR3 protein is CASSLPLSSEQYF. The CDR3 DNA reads TGCGCCAGCAGCTTGCCTCTCAGCTCCGAGCAGTACTTC.

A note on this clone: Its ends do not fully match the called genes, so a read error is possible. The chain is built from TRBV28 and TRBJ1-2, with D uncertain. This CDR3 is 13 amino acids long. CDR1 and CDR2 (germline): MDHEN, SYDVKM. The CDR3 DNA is TGTGCCAGCAGTTTATGGAACCCCCCGGGCTCACACTTC. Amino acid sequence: CASSLWNPPGSHF.

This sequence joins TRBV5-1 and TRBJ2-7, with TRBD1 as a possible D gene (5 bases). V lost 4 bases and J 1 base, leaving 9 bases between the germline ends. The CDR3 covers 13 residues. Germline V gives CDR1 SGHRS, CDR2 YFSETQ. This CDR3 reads CASSVQVSYEQYF. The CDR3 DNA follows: TGCGCCAGCAGCGTACAGGTATCCTACGAGCAGTACTTC. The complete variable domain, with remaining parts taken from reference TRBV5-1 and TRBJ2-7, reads KAGVTQTPRYLIKTRGQQVTLSCSPISGHRSVSWYQQTPGQGLQFLFEYFSETQRNKGNFPGRFSGRQFSNSRSEMNVSTLELGDSALYLCASSVQVSYEQYFGPGTRLTVT.